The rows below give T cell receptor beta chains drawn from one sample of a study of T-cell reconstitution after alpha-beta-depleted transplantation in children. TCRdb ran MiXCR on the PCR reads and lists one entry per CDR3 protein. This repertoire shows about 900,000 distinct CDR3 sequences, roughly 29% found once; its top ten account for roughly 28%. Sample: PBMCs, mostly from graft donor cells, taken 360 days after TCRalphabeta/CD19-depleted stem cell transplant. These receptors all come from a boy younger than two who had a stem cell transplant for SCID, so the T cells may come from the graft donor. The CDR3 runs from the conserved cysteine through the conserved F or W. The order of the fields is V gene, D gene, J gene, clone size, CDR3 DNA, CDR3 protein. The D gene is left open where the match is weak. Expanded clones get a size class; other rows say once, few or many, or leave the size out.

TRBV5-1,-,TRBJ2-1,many,TGCGCCAGCAGCTCATCCGGCACCCTTGTTGAGCAGTTCTTC,CASSSSGTLVEQFF
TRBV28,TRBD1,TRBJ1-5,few,TGTGCCAGCTTACCGCCCGCGACAGGGAAATATCAGCCCCAGCATTTT,CASLPPATGKYQPQHF
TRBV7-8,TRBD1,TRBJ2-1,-,TGTGCCAGCAGCCCCCGGGACAGGGTGGGGAATGAGCAGTTCTTC,CASSPRDRVGNEQFF
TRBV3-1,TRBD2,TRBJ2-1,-,TGTGCCTCACACGGACTAGCGACCTCGGGGCAGTTCTTC,CASHGLATSGQFF
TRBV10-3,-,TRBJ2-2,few,TGTGCCATCAGTGGTCGGGGGCCCTCGAACACCGGGGAGCTGTTTTTT,CAISGRGPSNTGELFF
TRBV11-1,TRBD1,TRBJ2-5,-,TGTGCCAGCAGCTTACAGGACAGGGCATCGGGGACCCAGTACTTC,CASSLQDRASGTQYF
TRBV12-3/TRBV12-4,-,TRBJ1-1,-,TGTGCCAGCAGTTTGAGGGCGCGGGTAAAAGCTTTCTTT,CASSLRARVKAFF
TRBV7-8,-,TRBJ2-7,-,TGTGCCAGCAGCTTAGGGCACAGGGTGTACGAGCAGTACTTC,CASSLGHRVYEQYF
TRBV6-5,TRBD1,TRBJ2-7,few,TGTGCCAGCAGTTACGACCGACAGGGCCACTACGAGCAGTACTTC,CASSYDRQGHYEQYF
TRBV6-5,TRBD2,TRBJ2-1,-,TGTGCCAGCAGTTACGCGACTAGCGGGCATAGCAATGAGCAGTTCTTC,CASSYATSGHSNEQFF
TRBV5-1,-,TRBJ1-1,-,TGCGCCAGCAGCGCGGGGTCGGGGATGAACACTGAAGCTTTCTTT,CASSAGSGMNTEAFF
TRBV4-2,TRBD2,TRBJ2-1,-,TGTGCCAGCAACAAAGGGGGTGCGGGGGGGCCTTTCCATGAGCAGTTCTTC,CASNKGGAGGPFHEQFF
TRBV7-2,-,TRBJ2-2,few,TGTGCCAGCAGCTTAGTCCGGGCGGGGACCGGGGAGCTGTTTTTT,CASSLVRAGTGELFF
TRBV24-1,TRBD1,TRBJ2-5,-,TGTGCCACCAGTGATCCGGGACAGGGCCTGGAAGAGACCCAGTACTTC,CATSDPGQGLEETQYF
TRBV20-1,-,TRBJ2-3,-,TGCAGTGCCCCAGTTCGGGATACGCAGTATTTT,CSAPVRDTQYF
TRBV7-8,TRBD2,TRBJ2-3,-,TGTGCCAGCAGCTTTAGCGGGGGGGCCGCTAGCACAGATACGCAGTATTTT,CASSFSGGAASTDTQYF
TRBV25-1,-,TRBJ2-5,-,TGTGCCAGCAGTGAACCCGGGCCTAGGGTTCAAGAGACCCAGTACTTC,CASSEPGPRVQETQYF
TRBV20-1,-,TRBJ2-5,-,TGCAGTGCTCCGGGTCGAGTAGACCCAGAGACCCAGTACTTC,CSAPGRVDPETQYF
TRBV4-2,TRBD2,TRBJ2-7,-,TGTGCCAGCAGCCAAGAGACTAGCGGTTCCTACGAGCAGTACTTC,CASSQETSGSYEQYF
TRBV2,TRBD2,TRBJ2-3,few,TGTGCCAGCAGTCGCGCGGGGGGTTTAACAGATACGCAGTATTTT,CASSRAGGLTDTQYF
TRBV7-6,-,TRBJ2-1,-,TGTGCCAGCAGCTTAATGGACGACAATGAGCAGTTCTTC,CASSLMDDNEQFF
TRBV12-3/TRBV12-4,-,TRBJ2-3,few,TGTGCCAGCAGTTCCCTCCGGTCCGCAGATACGCAGTATTTT,CASSSLRSADTQYF
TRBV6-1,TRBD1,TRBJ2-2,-,TGTGCCAGCGCCGAAGACAGGGGACCGACCGGGGAGCTGTTTTTT,CASAEDRGPTGELFF
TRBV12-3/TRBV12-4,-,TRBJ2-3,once,TGTGCCAGCAGTTTAGCGGGGTTGGCAGATACGCAGTATTTT,CASSLAGLADTQYF
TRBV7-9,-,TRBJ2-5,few,TGTGCCAGCAGCTTAGCTGCAAAAAGCGAGACCCAGTACTTC,CASSLAAKSETQYF
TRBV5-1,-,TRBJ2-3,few,TGCGCCAGCAGCTTGGCCCCGGACAGATCCACAGATACGCAGTATTTT,CASSLAPDRSTDTQYF
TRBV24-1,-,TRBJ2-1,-,TGTGCCACCAGTGAGAGCAGGTTCGGCAATGAGCAGTTCTTC,CATSESRFGNEQFF
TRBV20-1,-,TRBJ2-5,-,TGCAGTGCTAGCGGGGTGTACCAAGAGACCCAGTACTTC,CSASGVYQETQYF
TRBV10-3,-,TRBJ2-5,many,TGTGCCATCAGTGAGGAGGGAGAGACCCAGTACTTC,CAISEEGETQYF
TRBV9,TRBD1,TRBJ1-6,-,TGTGCCAGCAGCGGTCGACAGGGGAATTCACCCCTCCACTTT,CASSGRQGNSPLHF
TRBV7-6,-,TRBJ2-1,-,TGTGCCAGCAGCTCCGACTGGGCAGGGGACAAGGAGTGGGCCCTCTACAATGAGCAGTTCTTC,CASSSDWAGDKEWALYNEQFF
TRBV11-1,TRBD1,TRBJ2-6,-,TGTGCCAGCAGCTCAGTTACGGGACAGGGGGCCTCGGGGGCCAACGTCCTGACTTTC,CASSSVTGQGASGANVLTF
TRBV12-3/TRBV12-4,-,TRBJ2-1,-,TGTGCCAGCAGTATGAGAGCGACAGTCGACAATGAGCAGTTCTTC,CASSMRATVDNEQFF
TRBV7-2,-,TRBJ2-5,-,TGTGCCAGCAGTCTAACAGGATTTCAAGAGACCCAGTACTTC,CASSLTGFQETQYF
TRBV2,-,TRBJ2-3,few,TGTGCCAGCAGCGTGACCCTTATCGGCACAGATACGCAGTATTTT,CASSVTLIGTDTQYF
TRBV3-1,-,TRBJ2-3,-,TGTGCCAGCAGTCGCGGGACACCGGAGACCACAGATACGCAGTATTTT,CASSRGTPETTDTQYF
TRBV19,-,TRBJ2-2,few,TGTGCCAGTAGTATTGTTGGGGAGCTGTTTTTT,CASSIVGELFF
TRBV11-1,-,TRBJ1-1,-,TGTGCCAGCAGCTCCCCCGAGACAAGAATTCTTGGAAACTCTGAAGCTTTCTTT,CASSSPETRILGNSEAFF
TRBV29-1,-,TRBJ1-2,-,TGCAGCGTTGAACGGGGGGACTATGGCTACACCTTC,CSVERGDYGYTF
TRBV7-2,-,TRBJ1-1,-,TGTGCCAGCAGCTTATTCGGGGGGAGGACTGAAGCTTTCTTT,CASSLFGGRTEAFF
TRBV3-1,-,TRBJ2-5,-,TGTGCCAGCAGCCAAGAGTGGGGACGCGGGACAGTCCAAGAGACCCAGTACTTC,CASSQEWGRGTVQETQYF
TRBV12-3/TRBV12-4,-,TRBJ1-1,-,TGTGCCAGCAGTTTAGTGCGGCAGATGAACACTGAAGCTTTCTTT,CASSLVRQMNTEAFF
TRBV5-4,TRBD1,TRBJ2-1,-,TGTGCCAGCAGCTTGAAGAGAAGGGGGCTCTACAATGAGCAGTTCTTC,CASSLKRRGLYNEQFF
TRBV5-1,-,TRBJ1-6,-,TGCGCCAGCAGCAGGGACGGCCCACACAATTCACCCCTCCACTTT,CASSRDGPHNSPLHF
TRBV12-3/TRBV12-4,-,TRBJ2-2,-,TGTGCCAGCAGTTTCCGCGGGGTGTACACCGGGGAGCTGTTTTTT,CASSFRGVYTGELFF
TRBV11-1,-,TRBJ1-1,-,TGTGCCAGCAGCTGGCGAGGGGGACGGCCGGCGCCTGGCTGGGGTGAAGCTTTCTTT,CASSWRGGRPAPGWGEAFF
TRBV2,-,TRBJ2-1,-,TGTGCCAGCAGTGCCCCAGGACAGCCCCGCGAGGAGCAGTTCTTC,CASSAPGQPREEQFF
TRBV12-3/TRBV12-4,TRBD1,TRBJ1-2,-,TGTGCCAGCAGTTCGGGGACAGCAGGAAGGGGCTACACCTTC,CASSSGTAGRGYTF
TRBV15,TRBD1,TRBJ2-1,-,TGTGCCACCAGCAGAGTTGGGACAGGGTACAATGAGCAGTTCTTC,CATSRVGTGYNEQFF